The sequence of this T cell receptor beta chain was determined in a study of blood T cell repertoires in COVID-19 (dated by TCRdb to the early 2020s). Context from the whole study: Samples from collaborators originated in the United States, Italy and Spain and spanned both the acute and convalescent phases of COVID-19. The prospective study material was composed of cDNA or gDNA derived from T cells, B-cell-depleted T cells, or PBMCs. Deeply sampled blood TCRbeta repertoires from subjects exposed to, actively infected with, or recovered from COVID-19 were included in the dataset. The repertoires were released in a freely available public database intended as a resource for research on the immune response to SARS-CoV-2. Samples came from the ongoing ImmuneRACE study (first 160 participants) plus 1,254 subjects from 6 global collaborators. Nearly every sample came with metadata listing a de-identified subject ID, COVID-19 status, age in years and sex. HLA class I and class II types, where available, came from metadata supplied by the sample provider rather than from assay-based typing.

This clone has just a few counts. Its antigen remains undetermined. Base qualities are not recorded, but no much larger clone differs from it by a single base. TCRbeta CDR3 regions were amplified from genomic DNA using the immunoSEQ Assay, a bias-controlled multiplex PCR. As for the original processing: The number of nucleated cells in each sample was estimated from the amplification of reference gene primers within the assay. To quantify the absolute abundance of each unique TCRbeta CDR3 rearrangement, sequence reads were collapsed and filtered. For each sample, productive Simpson clonality was calculated as the square root of Simpson's diversity index over productive rearrangements. Sourced from immuneACCESS, this table was stored by TCRdb with only in-frame sequences that have V and J called. A share of the clones is absent; for the studies checked, an unresolved V gene accounts for under half, and the remainder has no known explanation. The V and J calls and clone size were taken over from that table, and D and trimming were inferred from the DNA. The sample includes some 70,000 clones, with roughly 85% observed a single time. The ten largest clones take up around 3.6% of the sample.

In Seattle, one collaborating source enrolled patients while the infection was active and tracked those patients longitudinally over the course of disease. Whole blood was collected in K2EDTA tubes by collaborating institutions according to the institutions' own protocols. Collaborator samples were shipped for TCRbeta analysis as frozen whole blood, isolated PBMCs, or DNA extracted from either sample type. Results the study describes overall, beyond this receptor: The amount of clinical and demographic metadata varied by source and participant and was provided uncurated.

The junction carries 25 bases between V and J, which are trimmed by 7 bases and 5 bases respectively. Per the germline V gene (reference sequence), SGHNT is the CDR1 and YYREEE is the CDR2. The CDR3 spans 16 residues, from the cysteine through the phenylalanine. Only the CDR3 DNA is retained, 48 bases long and in frame from the first base. This sequence originates from a woman between 45 and 65 years old with COVID-19, enrolled during active disease. Source material: peripheral blood. The sequence is built from TRBV5-4 and TRBJ2-7, and TRBD2 may be the D gene, going by 5 matching bases. Here is the DNA: TGTGCCAGCGGACGGAAGCTAGGAGGAGGACCCAACGAGCAGTACTTC. This translates into CASGRKLGGGPNEQYF.